The TCR beta chain under discussion was sequenced for a study of CD8+CD57+ T cells in acquired aplastic anemia. Study in general: Each DNA sample taken from sorted CD4+ and CD8+ cells came to roughly 3.5 ug on average. Whole-study findings and limits: Common to patients and controls were twenty-nine CD8+ CDR3 sequences.

A note on this clonotype: Its cognate antigen is unknown.

According to the study, genomic DNA was the template for TCR beta VDJ and CDR3 profiling. TCRdb reprocessed the reads with MiXCR, giving one entry per CDR3 protein. The sample has fewer than 200,000 distinct CDR3 sequences; over 55% are singletons. CDR3 size: 19 residues. V trimming: 2 bases; J trimming: 5 bases; junction bases outside the gene matches: 16. Per the germline V gene, CDR1 is KGHDR and CDR2 is SFDVKD. Those patients picked for sequencing had displayed CD8+CD57+ cell expansion on flow cytometry. Blood samples were obtained from patients who had received no prior therapy. The V and J genes are TRBV24-1 and TRBJ2-1; 8 nucleotides align to TRBD2. Sequenced input: sorted CD4+, CD8+, or CD8+CD57+ T cells (not recorded which) from PBMCs. The sequence was obtained from a human donor with aplastic anemia. CDR3 nucleotide sequence: TGTGCCACCAGTGATTCTTGGGCGGGGTCGGGTAGCGGGGACAATGAGCAGTTCTTC. Translated, it gives CATSDSWAGSGSGDNEQFF.